The 6 T cell receptor beta chains in this list originate from one sample, sequenced in a study of immune evolution from preneoplasia to lung adenocarcinoma. Clones were sequenced by immunoSEQ multiplex PCR, and TCRdb holds only the in-frame ones, with some missing. The table has more than 7,500 clones, about 81% seen once. Sequenced sample: FFPE lung adenocarcinoma in situ tissue. Every receptor here comes from a person aged 70 to 80 with lung adenocarcinoma.

V gene TRBV5-1 combines with J gene TRBJ1-1; D is possibly TRBD1 (5 bases). The CDR3 totals 15 residues. Germline V gene data show CDR1 as SGHRS and CDR2 as YFSETQ. Deletions cut 4 bases from V and 1 base from J, with 14 bases between. CDR3 sequence reads: CASSGGDGRNTEAFF. The CDR3 DNA follows: TGCGCCAGCAGCGGAGGGGACGGTAGGAACACTGAAGCTTTCTTT.

J is TRBJ2-7 and V is TRBV29-1; no clear D. V was trimmed by 3 bases and J by 4 bases, leaving 13 bases between them. There are 13 residues in the CDR3. Germline V gives CDR1 SQVTM, CDR2 ANQGSEA. The CDR3 DNA reads as TGCAGCGTTGAGTGGACGGATAAATACGAGCAGTACTTC. The encoded protein is CSVEWTDKYEQYF.

The chain carries TRBV19 and TRBJ1-5; perhaps TRBD1 as D (5 bases). The CDR3 is made up of 12 amino acids. Germline values: CDR1 LNHDA, CDR2 SQIVND (reference sequence). V dropped 8 bases and J dropped 2 bases, with 7 bases sitting between them. The CDR3 loop reads CASQGGNQPQHF. CDR3 coding DNA: TGTGCCAGTCAGGGAGGCAATCAGCCCCAGCATTTT.

The chain couples TRBV28 to TRBJ1-4; possible D gene TRBD1, 5 bases. V shed 9 bases and J shed 4 bases, with 21 bases lying between them. Germline values: CDR1 MDHEN, CDR2 SYDVKM. The CDR3 is 16 residues long. CDR3 protein: CASQMGGLSSNEKLFF. In DNA, the CDR3 is TGTGCCAGTCAAATGGGGGGGTTGAGTAGTAATGAAAAACTGTTTTTT.

This clone is deemed large (0.1 to 1%). The chain employs TRBV6-5 and TRBJ1-2, with 7 positions matching TRBD1. The V and J ends lost 4 bases and 2 bases, in that order; junction bases with no gene match: 10. This CDR3 has 16 residues. The germline CDR1 and CDR2 sequences are MNHEY and SVGAGI. CDR3 loop: CASSSLGQDRNYGYTF. CDR3 sequence (DNA): TGTGCCAGCAGTTCCCTAGGTCAGGACAGGAACTATGGCTACACCTTC.

This clone is termed medium-sized. The rearrangement uses TRBV5-1 and TRBJ1-1; D uncertain. The CDR3 spans 13 residues. Germline CDR1 reads SGHRS; CDR2 reads YFSETQ. The V gene lost 4 bases and the J gene lost 1 base, with 8 bases spanning the gap. CDR3 in amino acids: CASSRTENTEAFF. DNA of the CDR3: TGCGCCAGCAGCCGTACCGAGAACACTGAAGCTTTCTTT.